The rows below give T cell receptor beta chains drawn from one sample of a study of blood T cell repertoires in COVID-19. TCRdb's copy holds only in-frame clones and misses some; the assay was immunoSEQ multiplex PCR. The table includes more than 95,000 clones, around four fifths detected once. Sequencing was done on a sample of peripheral blood. These receptors were obtained from a man aged 55 to 70 with acute or convalescent COVID-19. Both conserved end residues are part of each CDR3. D genes are given only for firm matches. Not all rows give a size; the values are once, few, many and, for expanded clones, a class.

j_call v_call clone_size d_call cdr3_aa cdr3_nt
TRBJ1-1 TRBV3-1/TRBV3-2 . . CASSQMTENTEAFF TGTGCCAGCAGCCAAATGACAGAGAACACTGAAGCTTTCTTT
TRBJ1-5 TRBV7-9 . TRBD1 CASSATGGGQPQHF TGTGCCAGCAGCGCAACAGGGGGCGGCCAGCCCCAGCATTTT
TRBJ2-1 TRBV7-9 once . CASSLDPRVYNEQFF TGTGCCAGCAGCTTAGACCCGAGAGTGTACAATGAGCAGTTCTTC
TRBJ1-1 TRBV29-1 . . CSVEYSRYPFF TGCAGCGTTGAATACTCCCGATATCCTTTCTTT
TRBJ2-1 TRBV5-1 . TRBD2 CASSSRLTSGGANEQFF TGCGCCAGCAGCTCGCGCCTGACTAGCGGGGGGGCCAATGAGCAGTTCTTC
TRBJ1-2 TRBV27 . . CASSSGGMNYGYTF TGTGCCAGCAGTTCCGGAGGGATGAACTATGGCTACACCTTC
TRBJ2-7 TRBV29-1 . TRBD1 CSVDGQGTYEQYF TGCAGCGTTGACGGACAGGGAACATACGAGCAGTACTTC
TRBJ2-1 TRBV7-3 . TRBD2 CASSTTGTSGTQFF TGTGCCAGCAGCACTACCGGGACTAGCGGTACACAGTTCTTC
TRBJ2-1 TRBV5-1 . . CASSGGLGGSYNEQFF TGCGCCAGCAGCGGTGGGTTGGGGGGCTCCTACAATGAGCAGTTCTTC
TRBJ2-1 TRBV7-2 once . CASSFRVSSYNEQFF TGTGCCAGCAGCTTCCGGGTAAGCTCCTACAATGAGCAGTTCTTC
TRBJ2-1 TRBV4-2 . TRBD2 CASSQAGRASGRNEQFF TGTGCCAGCAGCCAAGCGGGGCGGGCTAGCGGGAGAAATGAGCAGTTCTTC
TRBJ1-1 TRBV2 . TRBD1 CASSRQGIGTEAFF TGTGCCAGCAGCCGACAGGGGATCGGTACTGAAGCTTTCTTT
TRBJ1-4 TRBV5-4 . . CASSLAGGEKLFF TGTGCCAGCAGCTTGGCGGGGGGCGAAAAACTGTTTTTT